This T cell receptor beta chain is drawn from a study of cytomegalovirus exposure and HLA in healthy donors. Findings of the study overall: Some V segments (TRBV6-2 and TRBV6-3 among them) were excluded as indistinguishable. Among the sequence variants, a highly shared cluster was likely an artifact of sequencing. A missense variant in DCLRE1C was later tied to TCR beta V- and J-gene trimming.

After removal of 6 bases from V and 5 bases from J, the junction contained 3 bases not matched to a gene. The CDR3 sequence is 13 residues long. The V gene's germline CDR1 is MNHNS and CDR2 SASEGT. The PCR used 60 Vbeta and 13 Jbeta primers. Profiled with immunoSEQ multiplex PCR; TCRdb holds only in-frame clones, not every one. Of over 85,000 clones in the sample, less than 90% were seen once. A note on this clone: Its specificity is not known.

This clonotype was sampled from a man aged 35-49 years in good health and CMV-seronegative. The source material was PBMCs. This chain joins TRBV6-1 and TRBJ1-2; 10 bases line up with TRBD1. The CDR3 loop reads CASSDRGLYGYTF. In DNA, the CDR3 is TGTGCCAGCAGCGACAGGGGGCTTTATGGCTACACCTTC.